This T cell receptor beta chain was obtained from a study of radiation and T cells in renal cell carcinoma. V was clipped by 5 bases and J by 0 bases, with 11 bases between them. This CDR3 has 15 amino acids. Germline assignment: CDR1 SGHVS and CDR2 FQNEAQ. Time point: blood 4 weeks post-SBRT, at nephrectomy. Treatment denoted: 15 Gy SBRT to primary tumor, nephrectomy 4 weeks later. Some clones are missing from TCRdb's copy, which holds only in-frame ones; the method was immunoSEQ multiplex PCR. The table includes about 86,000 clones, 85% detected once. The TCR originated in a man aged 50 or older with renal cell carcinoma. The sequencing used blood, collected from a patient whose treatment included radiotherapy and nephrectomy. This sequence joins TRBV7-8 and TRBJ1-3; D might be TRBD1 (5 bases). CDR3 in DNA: TGTGCCAGCAGCCTAACCAGGGTCTCTGGAAACACCATATATTTT. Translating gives CASSLTRVSGNTIYF.